This T cell receptor beta chain was identified during a study of long-term antiretroviral therapy in people with HIV. Across the whole study: Samples from the earliest time points predate the 2015 immediate-ART recommendation by about a decade. Regarding the study as a whole: The study found that diversity rose after ART but stayed below transplant donor controls.

Runs used v3.0 of the immunoSEQ assay and were done at survey level. Only in-frame clones appear in the TCRdb table, and some are missing; sequencing was by immunoSEQ multiplex PCR. The repertoire holds about 33,000 clones, with about 83% as singletons. CDR3 length: 14 residues. The germline V gene encodes CDR1 SEHNR and CDR2 FQNEAQ (reference sequence). V gave up 8 bases and J gave up 3 bases, with 17 bases separating them. To note about this clone: What it binds is not known.

The sample consisted of unsorted PBMCs, taken 2 years after starting antiretroviral therapy. This sequence was found in a woman between 45 and 65 years old with HIV. V is TRBV7-9 and J is TRBJ2-7; a weak D match, TRBD1 (6 bases). CDR3 sequence: CASAKRQGSYEQYF. Written as DNA, the CDR3 is TGTGCCAGCGCGAAGCGGCAGGGGAGCTACGAGCAGTACTTC.